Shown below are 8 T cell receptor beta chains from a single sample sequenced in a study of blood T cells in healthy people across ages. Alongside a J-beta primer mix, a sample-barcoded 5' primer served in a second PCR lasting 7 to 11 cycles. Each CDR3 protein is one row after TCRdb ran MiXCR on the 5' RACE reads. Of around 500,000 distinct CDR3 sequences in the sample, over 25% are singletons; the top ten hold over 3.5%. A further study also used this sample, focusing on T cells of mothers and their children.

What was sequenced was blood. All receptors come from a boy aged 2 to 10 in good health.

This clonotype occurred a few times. The CDR3 DNA is TGCAGTGCTACCCCTGGGGACGGATTCAATGAGCAGTTCTTC. Protein: CSATPGDGFNEQFF. The chain uses TRBV20-1 and TRBJ2-5; D assignment may be TRBD1 or TRBD2 (5 bases each). The DNA end is a closer match to TRBJ2-1, so the J assignment may be wrong. This CDR3 contains 14 residues. Germline V lookup: CDR1 DFQATT, CDR2 SNEGSKA (reference sequence).

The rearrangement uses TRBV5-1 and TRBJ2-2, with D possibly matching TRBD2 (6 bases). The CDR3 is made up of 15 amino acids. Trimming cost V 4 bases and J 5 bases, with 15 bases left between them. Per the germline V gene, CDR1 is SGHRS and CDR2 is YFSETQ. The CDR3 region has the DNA TGCGCCAGCAGCCCGGACAATCGGGAGACCGGGGAGCTGTTTTTT. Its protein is CASSPDNRETGELFF.

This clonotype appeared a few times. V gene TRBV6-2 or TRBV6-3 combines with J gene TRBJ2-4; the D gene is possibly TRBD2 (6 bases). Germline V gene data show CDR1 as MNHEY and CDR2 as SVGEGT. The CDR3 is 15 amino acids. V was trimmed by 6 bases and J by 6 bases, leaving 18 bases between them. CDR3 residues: CASSLGVGGRNIQYF. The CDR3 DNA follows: TGTGCCAGCAGCCTGGGGGTGGGAGGACGAAACATTCAGTACTTC.

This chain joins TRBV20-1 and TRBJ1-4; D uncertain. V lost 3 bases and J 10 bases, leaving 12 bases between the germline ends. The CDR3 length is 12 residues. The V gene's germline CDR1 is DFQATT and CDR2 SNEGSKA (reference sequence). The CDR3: CSASVGEGKLFF. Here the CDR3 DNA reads TGCAGTGCTAGTGTTGGGGAGGGAAAACTGTTTTTT.

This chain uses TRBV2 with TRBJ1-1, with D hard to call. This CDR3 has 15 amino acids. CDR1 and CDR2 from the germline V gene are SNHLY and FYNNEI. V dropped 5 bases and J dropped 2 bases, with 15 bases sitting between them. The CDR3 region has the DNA TGTGCCAGCAGTTCCGCAGGTACAGCCAACACTGAAGCTTTCTTT. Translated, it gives CASSSAGTANTEAFF.

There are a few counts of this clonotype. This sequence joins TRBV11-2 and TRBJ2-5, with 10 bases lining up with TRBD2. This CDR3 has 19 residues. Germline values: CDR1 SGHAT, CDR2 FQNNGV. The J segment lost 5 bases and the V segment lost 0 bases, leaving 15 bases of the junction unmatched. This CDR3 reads CASSLEPWSSGSFGETQYF. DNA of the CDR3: TGTGCCAGCAGCTTAGAACCGTGGTCTAGCGGGAGTTTTGGGGAGACCCAGTACTTC.

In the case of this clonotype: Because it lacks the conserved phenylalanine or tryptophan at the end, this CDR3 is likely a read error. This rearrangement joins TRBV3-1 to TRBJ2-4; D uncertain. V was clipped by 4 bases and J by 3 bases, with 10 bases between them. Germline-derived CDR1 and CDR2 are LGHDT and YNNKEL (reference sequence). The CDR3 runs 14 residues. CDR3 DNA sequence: TGTGCCAGCAGCCTCTCCTATGACAAAAACATTCAGTACCTC. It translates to CASSLSYDKNIQYL.

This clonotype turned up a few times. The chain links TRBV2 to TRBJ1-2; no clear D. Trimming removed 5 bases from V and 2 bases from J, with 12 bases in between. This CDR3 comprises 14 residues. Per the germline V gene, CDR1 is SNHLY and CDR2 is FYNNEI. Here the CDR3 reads CASSPQTSNYGYTF. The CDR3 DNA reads TGTGCCAGCAGTCCCCAGACCTCCAACTATGGCTACACCTTC.